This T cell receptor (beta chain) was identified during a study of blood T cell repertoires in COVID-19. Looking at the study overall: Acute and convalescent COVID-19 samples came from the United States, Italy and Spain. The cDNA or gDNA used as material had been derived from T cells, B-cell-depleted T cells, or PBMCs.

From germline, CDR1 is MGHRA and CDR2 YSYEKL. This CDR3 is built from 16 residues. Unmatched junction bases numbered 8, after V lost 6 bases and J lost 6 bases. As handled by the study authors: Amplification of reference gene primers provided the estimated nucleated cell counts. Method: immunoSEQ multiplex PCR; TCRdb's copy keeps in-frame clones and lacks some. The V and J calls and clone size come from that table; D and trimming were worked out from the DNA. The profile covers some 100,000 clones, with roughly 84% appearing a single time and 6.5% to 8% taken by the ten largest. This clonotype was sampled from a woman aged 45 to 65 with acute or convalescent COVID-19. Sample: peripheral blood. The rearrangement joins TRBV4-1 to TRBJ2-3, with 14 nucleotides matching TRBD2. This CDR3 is CASRQTSGGAGDTQYF. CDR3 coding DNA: TGCGCCAGCAGACAGACTAGCGGGGGGGCAGGGGATACGCAGTATTTT.